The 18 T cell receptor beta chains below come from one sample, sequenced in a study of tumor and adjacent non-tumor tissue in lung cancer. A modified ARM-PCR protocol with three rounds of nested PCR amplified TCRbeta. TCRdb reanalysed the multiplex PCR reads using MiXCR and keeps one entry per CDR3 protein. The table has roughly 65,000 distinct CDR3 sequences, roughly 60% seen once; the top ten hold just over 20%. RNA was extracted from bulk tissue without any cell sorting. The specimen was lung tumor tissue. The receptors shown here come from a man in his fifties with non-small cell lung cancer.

The CDR3 DNA reads TGTGCCAGCAGCTACCGCGCGGACGGGGCCGGTTCCTACGAGCAGTACTTC. It translates to CASSYRADGAGSYEQYF. The V gene is TRBV7-9, the J gene TRBJ2-7, with D perhaps TRBD1 or TRBD2 (5 bases each). The V end lost 4 bases, the J end lost 1 base, and 20 bases lay between the germline ends. The length of the CDR3 is 17 residues. Germline assignment: CDR1 SEHNR and CDR2 FQNEAQ (reference sequence).

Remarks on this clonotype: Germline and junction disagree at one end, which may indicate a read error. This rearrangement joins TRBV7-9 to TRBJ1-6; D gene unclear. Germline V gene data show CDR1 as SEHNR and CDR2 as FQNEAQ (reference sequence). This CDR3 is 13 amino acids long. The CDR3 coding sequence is TGCGCCAGCAGCGGGCAGAATAGTTCACCCCTCCACTTT. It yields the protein CASSGQNSSPLHF.

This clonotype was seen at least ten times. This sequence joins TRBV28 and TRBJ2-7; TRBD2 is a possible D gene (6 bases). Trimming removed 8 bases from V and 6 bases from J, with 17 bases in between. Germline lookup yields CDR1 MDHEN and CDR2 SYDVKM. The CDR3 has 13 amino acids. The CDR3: CASHDAGGSEQYF. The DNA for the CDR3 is TGTGCCAGCCACGATGCCGGGGGAAGCGAGCAGTACTTC.

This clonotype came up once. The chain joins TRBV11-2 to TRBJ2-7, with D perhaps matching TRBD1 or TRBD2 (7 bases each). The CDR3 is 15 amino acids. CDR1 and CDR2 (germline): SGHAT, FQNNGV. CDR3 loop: CVNSSQGGSSYEQYF. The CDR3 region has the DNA TGTGTCAACAGCTCCCAGGGGGGGAGCTCCTACGAGCAGTACTTC.

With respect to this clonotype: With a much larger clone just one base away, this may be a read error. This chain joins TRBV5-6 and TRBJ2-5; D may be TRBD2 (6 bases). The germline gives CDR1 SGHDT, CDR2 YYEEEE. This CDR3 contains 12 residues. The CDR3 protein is CASRRLGGTQHF. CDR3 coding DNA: TGTGCCAGCAGGCGACTAGGAGGGACCCAGCACTTC.

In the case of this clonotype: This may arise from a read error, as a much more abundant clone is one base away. CDR3 amino acids: CASSLALAGTDRQYF. CDR3 DNA sequence: TGTGCCAGCAGCTTGGCTCTAGCGGGGACAGATAGGCAGTATTTT. J is TRBJ2-3 and V is TRBV5-4; 9 bases fit TRBD2. The CDR3 runs to 15 residues. The germline CDR1 and CDR2 sequences are SGHNT and YYREEE (reference sequence).

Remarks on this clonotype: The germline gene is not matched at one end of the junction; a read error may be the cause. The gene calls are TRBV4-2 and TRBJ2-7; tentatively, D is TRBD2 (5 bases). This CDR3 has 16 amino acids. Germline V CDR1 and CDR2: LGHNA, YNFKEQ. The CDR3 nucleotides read TGTGACAGCAGCCAAGATGGGCCAATACTAGACGGCGAGCAGTACTTC. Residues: CDSSQDGPILDGEQYF.

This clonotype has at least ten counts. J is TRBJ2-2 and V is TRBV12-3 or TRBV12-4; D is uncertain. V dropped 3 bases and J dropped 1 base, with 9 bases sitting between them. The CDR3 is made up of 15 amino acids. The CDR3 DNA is TGTGCCAGCAGTTTCCGAAGCTTGAACACCGGGGAGCTGTTTTTT. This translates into CASSFRSLNTGELFF.

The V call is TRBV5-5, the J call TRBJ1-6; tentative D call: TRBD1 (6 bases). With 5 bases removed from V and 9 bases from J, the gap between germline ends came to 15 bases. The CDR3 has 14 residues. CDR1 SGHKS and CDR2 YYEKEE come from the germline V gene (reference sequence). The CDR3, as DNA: TGTGCCAGCAGTTCACTGGGGGGCAGTTCACCCCTCCACTTT. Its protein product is CASSSLGGSSPLHF. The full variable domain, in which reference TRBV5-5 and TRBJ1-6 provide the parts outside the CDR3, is DAGVTQSPTHLIKTRGQQVTLRCSPISGHKSVSWYQQVLGQGPQFIFQYYEKEERGRGNFPDRFSARQFPNYSSELNVNALLLGDSALYLCASSSLGGSSPLHFGNGTRLTVT.

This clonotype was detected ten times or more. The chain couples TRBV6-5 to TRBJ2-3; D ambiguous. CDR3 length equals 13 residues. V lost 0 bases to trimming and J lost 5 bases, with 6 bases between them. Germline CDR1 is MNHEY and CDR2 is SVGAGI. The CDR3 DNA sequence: TGTGCCAGCAGTTACTCGACTTTAGATACGCAGTATTTT. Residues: CASSYSTLDTQYF.

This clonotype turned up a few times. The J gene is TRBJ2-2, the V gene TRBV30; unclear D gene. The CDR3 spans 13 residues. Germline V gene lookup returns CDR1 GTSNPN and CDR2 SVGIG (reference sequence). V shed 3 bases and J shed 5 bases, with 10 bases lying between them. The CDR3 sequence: CAWSPFGTGELFF. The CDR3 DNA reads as TGTGCCTGGAGCCCCTTCGGTACCGGGGAGCTGTTTTTT.

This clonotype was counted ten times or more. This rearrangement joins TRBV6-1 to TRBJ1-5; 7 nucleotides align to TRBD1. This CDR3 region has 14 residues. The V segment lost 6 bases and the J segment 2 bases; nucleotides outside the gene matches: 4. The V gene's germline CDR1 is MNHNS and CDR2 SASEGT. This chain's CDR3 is CASSPTGGNQPQHF. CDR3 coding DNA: TGTGCCAGCAGCCCCACAGGGGGCAATCAGCCCCAGCATTTT.

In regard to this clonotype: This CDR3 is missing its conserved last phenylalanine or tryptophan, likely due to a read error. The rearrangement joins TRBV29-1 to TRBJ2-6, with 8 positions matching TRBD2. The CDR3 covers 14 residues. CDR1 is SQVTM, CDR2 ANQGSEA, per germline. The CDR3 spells CSVVELGGANVLTI. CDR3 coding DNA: TGCAGCGTTGTAGAGCTCGGGGGGGCCAATGTCCTGACTATC.

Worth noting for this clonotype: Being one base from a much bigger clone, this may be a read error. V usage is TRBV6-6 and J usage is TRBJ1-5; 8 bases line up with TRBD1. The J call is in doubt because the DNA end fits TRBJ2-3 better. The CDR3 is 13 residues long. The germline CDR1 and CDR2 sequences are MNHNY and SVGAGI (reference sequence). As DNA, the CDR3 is TGTGCCAGCAGAGGGACAGGCAATCAGCCCCAGTATTTT. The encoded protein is CASRGTGNQPQYF.

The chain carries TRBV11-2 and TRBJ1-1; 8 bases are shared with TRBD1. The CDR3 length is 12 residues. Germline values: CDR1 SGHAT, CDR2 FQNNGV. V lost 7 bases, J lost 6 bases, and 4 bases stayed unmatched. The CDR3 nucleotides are TGTGCCAGCAACCCAGGGGGCGCTGAAGCTTTCTTT. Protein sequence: CASNPGGAEAFF.

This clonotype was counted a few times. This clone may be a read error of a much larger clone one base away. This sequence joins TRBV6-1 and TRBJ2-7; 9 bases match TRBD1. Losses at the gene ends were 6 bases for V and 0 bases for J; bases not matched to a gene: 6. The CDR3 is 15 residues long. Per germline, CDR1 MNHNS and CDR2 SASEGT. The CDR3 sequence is CASSPATGGSYEQYF. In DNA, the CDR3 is TGTGCCAGCAGCCCGGCGACAGGGGGCTCCTACGAGCAGTACTTC.

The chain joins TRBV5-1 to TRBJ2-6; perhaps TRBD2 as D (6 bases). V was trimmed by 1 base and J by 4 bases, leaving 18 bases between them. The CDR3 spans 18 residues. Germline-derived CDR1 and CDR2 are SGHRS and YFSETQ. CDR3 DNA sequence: TGCGCCAGCAGCTTGCGGGGACCCCTAGCGACCGGGGCCAACGTCCTGACTTTC. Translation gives CASSLRGPLATGANVLTF.

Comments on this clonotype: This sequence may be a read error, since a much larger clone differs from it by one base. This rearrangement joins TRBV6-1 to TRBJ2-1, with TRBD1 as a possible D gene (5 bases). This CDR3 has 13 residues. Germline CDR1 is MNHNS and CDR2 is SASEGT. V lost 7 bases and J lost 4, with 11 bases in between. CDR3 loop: CASNKQEYNEQFF. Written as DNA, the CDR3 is TGTGCCAGCAATAAACAGGAGTACAATGAGCAGTTCTTC.